The clone carrying this TCR beta chain was seen only once. Per germline, CDR1 MNHNS and CDR2 SASEGT. Trimming stripped 1 base from V and 8 bases from J, with 14 bases between. This CDR3 spans 15 amino acids. The sample belongs to a study of OX40 agonist ivuxolimab in advanced cancers. At the level of the study: While on treatment, patients had intravenous ivuxolimab at 0.01 to 10 mg/kg every 2 weeks.

The assay was immunoSEQ multiplex PCR, and TCRdb's table has in-frame clones only and misses some. The table records about 25,000 clones, 81% of them present only once. The sequencing here drew on CD4+ or CD8+ T cells sorted from blood, taken in a trial of the OX40 agonist ivuxolimab. This chain connects TRBV6-1 to TRBJ1-4; TRBD1 is a possible D gene (6 bases). The receptor was derived from an adult with an advanced solid tumor such as melanoma, head and neck, liver or kidney cancer. The CDR3 protein is CASSEGQELEEKLFF. The CDR3 DNA is TGTGCCAGCAGTGAAGGACAGGAGTTAGAAGAAAAACTGTTTTTT.